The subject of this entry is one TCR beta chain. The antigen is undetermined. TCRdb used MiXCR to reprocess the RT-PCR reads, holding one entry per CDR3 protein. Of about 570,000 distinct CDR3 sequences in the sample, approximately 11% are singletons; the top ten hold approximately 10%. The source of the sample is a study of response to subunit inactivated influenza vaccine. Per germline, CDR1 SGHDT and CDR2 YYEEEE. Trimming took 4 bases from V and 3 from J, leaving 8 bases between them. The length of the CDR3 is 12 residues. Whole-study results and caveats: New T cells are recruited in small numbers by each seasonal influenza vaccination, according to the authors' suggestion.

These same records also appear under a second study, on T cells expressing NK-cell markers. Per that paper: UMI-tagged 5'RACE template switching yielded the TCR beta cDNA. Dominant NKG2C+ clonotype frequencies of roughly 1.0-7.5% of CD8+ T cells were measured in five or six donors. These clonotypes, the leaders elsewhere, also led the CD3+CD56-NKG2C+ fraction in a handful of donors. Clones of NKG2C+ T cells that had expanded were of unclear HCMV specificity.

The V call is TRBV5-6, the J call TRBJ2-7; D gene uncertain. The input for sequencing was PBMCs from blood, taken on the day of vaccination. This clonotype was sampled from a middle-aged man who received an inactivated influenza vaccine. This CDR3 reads CASSKGNYEQYF. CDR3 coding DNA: TGTGCCAGCAGCAAGGGAAACTACGAGCAGTACTTC.